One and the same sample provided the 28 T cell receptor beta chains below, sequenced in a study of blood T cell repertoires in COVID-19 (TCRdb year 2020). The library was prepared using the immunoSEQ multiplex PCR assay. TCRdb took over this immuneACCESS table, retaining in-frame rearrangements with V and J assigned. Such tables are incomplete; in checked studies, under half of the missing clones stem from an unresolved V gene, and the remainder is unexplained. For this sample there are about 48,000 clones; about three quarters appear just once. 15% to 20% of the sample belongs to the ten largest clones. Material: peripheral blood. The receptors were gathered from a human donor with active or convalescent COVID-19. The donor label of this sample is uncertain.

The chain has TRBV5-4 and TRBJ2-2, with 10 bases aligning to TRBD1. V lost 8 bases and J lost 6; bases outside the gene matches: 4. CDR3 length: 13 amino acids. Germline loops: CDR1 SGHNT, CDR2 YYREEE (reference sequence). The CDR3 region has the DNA TGTGCCAGTTGGGACAGGGGTCCCGGGGAGCTGTTTTTT. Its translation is CASWDRGPGELFF.

For the CDR3, the DNA is TGCAGCGTTTGGAGGGACACTGAAGCTTTCTTT. This translates into CSVWRDTEAFF. The genes are TRBV29-1 and TRBJ1-1; D gene ambiguous. V shed 5 bases and J shed 3 bases, with 7 bases lying between them. This CDR3 is 11 amino acids long. Germline-derived CDR1 and CDR2 are SQVTM and ANQGSEA.

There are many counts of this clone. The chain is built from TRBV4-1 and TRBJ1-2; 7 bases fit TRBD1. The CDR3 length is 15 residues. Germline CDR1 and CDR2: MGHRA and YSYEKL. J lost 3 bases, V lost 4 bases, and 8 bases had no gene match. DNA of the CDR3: TGCGCCAGCAGCCCTTCATCCGGGACAGACTATGGCTACACCTTC. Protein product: CASSPSSGTDYGYTF.

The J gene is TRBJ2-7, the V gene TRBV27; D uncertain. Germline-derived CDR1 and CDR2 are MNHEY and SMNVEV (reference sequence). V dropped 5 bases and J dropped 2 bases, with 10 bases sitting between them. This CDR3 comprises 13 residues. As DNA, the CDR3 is TGTGCCAGCAGTCCCTTATCAGCCTACGAGCAGTACTTC. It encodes CASSPLSAYEQYF.

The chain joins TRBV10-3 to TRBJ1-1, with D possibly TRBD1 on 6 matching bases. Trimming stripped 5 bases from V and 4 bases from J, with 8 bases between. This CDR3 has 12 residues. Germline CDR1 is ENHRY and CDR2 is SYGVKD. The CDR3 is CAISLGGTEAFF. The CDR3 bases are TGTGCCATCAGTCTAGGGGGCACTGAAGCTTTCTTT.

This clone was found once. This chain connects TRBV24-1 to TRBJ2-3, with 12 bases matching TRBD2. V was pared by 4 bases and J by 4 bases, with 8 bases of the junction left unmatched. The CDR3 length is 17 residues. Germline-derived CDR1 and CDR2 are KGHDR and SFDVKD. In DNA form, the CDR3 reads TGTGCCACCAGTGACCCCCGACTAGCGGGAGCCGCAGATACGCAGTATTTT. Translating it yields CATSDPRLAGAADTQYF.

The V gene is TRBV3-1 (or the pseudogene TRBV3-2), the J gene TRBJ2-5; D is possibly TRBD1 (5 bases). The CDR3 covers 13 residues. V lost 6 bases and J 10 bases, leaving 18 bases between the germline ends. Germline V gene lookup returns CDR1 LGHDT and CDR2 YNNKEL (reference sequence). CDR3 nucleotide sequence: TGTGCCAGCAGTTCCGTTCTCACAGGCAACCAGTACTTC. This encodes CASSSVLTGNQYF.

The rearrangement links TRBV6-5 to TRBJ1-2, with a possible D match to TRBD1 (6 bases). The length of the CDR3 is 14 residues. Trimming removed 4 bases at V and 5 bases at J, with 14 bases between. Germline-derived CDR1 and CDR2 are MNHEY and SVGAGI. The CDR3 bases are TGTGCCAGCAGTTCTAACAGGGTAGGGTATGGCTACACCTTC. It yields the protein CASSSNRVGYGYTF.

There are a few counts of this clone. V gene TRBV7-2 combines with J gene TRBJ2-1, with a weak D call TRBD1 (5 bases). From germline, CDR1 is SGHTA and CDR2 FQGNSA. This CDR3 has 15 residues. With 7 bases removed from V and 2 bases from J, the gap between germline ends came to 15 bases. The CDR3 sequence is CASTSQGSPYNEQFF. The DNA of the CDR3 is TGTGCCAGCACCTCCCAGGGAAGCCCCTACAATGAGCAGTTCTTC.

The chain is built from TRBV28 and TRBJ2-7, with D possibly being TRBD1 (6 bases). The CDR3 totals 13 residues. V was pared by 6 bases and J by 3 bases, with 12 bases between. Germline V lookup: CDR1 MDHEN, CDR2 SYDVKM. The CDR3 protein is CASRGAQGYEQYF. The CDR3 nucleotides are TGTGCCAGCAGGGGGGCTCAAGGCTACGAGCAGTACTTC.

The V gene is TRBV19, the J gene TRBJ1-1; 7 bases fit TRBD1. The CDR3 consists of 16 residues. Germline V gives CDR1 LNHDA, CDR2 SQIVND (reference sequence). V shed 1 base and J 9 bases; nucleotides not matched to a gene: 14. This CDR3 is CASSIGFGIDRVKAFF. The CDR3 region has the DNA TGTGCCAGTAGTATAGGGTTCGGGATTGACAGGGTGAAAGCTTTCTTT.

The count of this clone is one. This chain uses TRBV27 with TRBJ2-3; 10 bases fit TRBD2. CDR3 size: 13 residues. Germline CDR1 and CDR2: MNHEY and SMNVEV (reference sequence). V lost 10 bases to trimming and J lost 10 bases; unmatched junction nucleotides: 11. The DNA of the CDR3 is TGTGCCACCTCCCCTAGCGGGGGTCTAGCGCAGTATTTT. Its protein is CATSPSGGLAQYF.

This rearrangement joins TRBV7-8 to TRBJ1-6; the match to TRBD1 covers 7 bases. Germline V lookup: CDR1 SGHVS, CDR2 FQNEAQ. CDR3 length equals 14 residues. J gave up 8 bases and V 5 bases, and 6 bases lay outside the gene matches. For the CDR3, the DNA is TGTGCCAGCAGCCCGGCAGGGGGTTATTCACCCCTCCACTTT. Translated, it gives CASSPAGGYSPLHF.

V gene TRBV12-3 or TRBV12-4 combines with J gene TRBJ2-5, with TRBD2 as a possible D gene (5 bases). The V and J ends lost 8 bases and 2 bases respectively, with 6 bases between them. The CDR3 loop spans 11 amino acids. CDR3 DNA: TGTGCCAGCCGGGATCAAGAGACCCAGTACTTC. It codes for CASRDQETQYF.

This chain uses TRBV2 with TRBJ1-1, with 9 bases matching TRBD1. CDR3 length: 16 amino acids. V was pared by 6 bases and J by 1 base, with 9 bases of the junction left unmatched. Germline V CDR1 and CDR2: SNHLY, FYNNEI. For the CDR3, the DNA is TGTGCCAGCAGATCGCGGACAGGGGAAAGGAACACTGAAGCTTTCTTT. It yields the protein CASRSRTGERNTEAFF. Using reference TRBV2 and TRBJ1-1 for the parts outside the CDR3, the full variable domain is EPEVTQTPSHQVTQMGQEVILRCVPISNHLYFYWYRQILGQKVEFLVSFYNNEISEKSEIFDDQFSVERPDGSNFTLKIRSTKLEDSAMYFCASRSRTGERNTEAFFGQGTRLTVV.

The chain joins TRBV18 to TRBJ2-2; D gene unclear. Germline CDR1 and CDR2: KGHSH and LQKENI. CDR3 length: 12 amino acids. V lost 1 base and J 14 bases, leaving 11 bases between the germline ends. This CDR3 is CASSPRLGSLFF. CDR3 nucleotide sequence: TGTGCCAGCTCACCACGCCTAGGTTCCCTGTTTTTT.

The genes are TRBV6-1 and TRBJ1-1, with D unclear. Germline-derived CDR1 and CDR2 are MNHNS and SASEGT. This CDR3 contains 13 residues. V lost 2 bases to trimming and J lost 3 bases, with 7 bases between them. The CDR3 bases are TGTGCCAGCAGTGAACAAACGGACACTGAAGCTTTCTTT. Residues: CASSEQTDTEAFF.

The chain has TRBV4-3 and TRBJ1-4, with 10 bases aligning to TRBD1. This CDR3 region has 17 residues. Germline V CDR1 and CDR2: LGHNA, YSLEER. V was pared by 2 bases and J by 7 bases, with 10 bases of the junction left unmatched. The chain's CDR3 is CASSQNRDRGRGEKLFF. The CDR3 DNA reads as TGCGCCAGCAGCCAAAACCGGGACAGGGGTCGCGGTGAAAAACTGTTTTTT.

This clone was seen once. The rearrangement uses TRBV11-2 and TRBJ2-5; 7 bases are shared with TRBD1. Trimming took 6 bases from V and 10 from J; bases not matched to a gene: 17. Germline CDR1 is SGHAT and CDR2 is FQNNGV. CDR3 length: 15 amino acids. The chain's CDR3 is CASRDPGRRPGGQYF. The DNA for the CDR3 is TGTGCCAGCAGGGACCCGGGACGCCGACCAGGGGGCCAGTACTTC.

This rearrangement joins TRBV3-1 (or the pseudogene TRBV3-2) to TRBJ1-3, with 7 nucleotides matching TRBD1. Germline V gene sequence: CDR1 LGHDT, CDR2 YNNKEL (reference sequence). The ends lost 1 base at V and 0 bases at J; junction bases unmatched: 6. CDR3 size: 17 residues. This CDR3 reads CASSQGGQTSSGNTIYF. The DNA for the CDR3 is TGTGCCAGCAGCCAAGGGGGACAGACCAGCTCTGGAAACACCATATATTTT.

The CDR3 coding sequence is TGTGCCTGGAGTTTGGGCCAGGGGGCGCGTTTTAGTGAAAAACTGTTTTTT. Protein: CAWSLGQGARFSEKLFF. The chain combines TRBV30 with TRBJ1-4, with TRBD1 matching over 8 bases. Trimming removed 2 bases from V and 7 bases from J; junction bases left unmatched: 15. From germline, CDR1 is GTSNPN and CDR2 SVGIG (reference sequence). The CDR3 loop spans 17 amino acids.

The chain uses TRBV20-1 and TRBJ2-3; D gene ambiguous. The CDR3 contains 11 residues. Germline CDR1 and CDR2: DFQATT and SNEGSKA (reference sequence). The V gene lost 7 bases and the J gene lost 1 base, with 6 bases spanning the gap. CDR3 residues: CSVQGTDTQYF. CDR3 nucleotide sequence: TGCAGTGTCCAGGGCACAGATACGCAGTATTTT.

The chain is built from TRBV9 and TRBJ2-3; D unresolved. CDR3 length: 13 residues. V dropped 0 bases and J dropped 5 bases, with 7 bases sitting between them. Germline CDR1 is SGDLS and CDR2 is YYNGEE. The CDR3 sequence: CASSVGTVDTQYF. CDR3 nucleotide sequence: TGTGCCAGCAGCGTAGGCACGGTAGATACGCAGTATTTT.

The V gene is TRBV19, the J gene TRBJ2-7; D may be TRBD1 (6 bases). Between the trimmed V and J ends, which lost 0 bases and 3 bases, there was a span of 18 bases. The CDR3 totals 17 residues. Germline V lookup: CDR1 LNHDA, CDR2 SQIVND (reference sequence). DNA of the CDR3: TGTGCCAGTAGTATAGATTCCAGGGGACGAAGGAACTACGAGCAGTACTTC. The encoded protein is CASSIDSRGRRNYEQYF.

CDR3 DNA: TGCAGCGTTGATCCAGGGACAGGTTCCTATGGCTACACCTTC. Protein sequence: CSVDPGTGSYGYTF. The chain has TRBV29-1 and TRBJ1-2; the match to TRBD1 covers 8 bases. The length of the CDR3 is 14 residues. V was clipped by 3 bases and J by 4 bases; unmatched bases: 7. Looked up from germline, CDR1 is SQVTM and CDR2 is ANQGSEA. The complete variable domain, with remaining parts taken from reference TRBV29-1 and TRBJ1-2, reads SAVISQKPSRDICQRGTSLTIQCQVDSQVTMMFWYRQQPGQSLTLIATANQGSEATYESGFVIDKFPISRPNLTFSTLTVSNMSPEDSSIYLCSVDPGTGSYGYTFGSGTRLTVV.

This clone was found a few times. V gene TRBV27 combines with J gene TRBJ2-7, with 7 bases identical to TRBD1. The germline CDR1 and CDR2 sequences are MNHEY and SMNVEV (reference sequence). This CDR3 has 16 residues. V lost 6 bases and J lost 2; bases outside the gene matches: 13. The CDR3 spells CASRTLPVQGTYEQYF. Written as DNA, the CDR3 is TGTGCCAGCAGAACCCTTCCTGTACAGGGGACCTACGAGCAGTACTTC.

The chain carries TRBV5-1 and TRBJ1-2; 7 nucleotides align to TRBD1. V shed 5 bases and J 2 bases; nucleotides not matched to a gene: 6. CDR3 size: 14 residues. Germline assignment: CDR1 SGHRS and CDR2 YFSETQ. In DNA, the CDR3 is TGCGCCAGCAGTCTCCGGGACAGCAACTATGGCTACACCTTC. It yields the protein CASSLRDSNYGYTF.

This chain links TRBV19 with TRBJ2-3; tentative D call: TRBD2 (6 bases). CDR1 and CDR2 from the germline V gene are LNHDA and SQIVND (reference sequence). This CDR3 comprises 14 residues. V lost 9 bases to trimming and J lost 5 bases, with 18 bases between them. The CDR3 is CASYVEGNLDTQYF. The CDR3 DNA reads TGTGCCAGCTACGTGGAGGGTAACTTAGATACGCAGTATTTT.